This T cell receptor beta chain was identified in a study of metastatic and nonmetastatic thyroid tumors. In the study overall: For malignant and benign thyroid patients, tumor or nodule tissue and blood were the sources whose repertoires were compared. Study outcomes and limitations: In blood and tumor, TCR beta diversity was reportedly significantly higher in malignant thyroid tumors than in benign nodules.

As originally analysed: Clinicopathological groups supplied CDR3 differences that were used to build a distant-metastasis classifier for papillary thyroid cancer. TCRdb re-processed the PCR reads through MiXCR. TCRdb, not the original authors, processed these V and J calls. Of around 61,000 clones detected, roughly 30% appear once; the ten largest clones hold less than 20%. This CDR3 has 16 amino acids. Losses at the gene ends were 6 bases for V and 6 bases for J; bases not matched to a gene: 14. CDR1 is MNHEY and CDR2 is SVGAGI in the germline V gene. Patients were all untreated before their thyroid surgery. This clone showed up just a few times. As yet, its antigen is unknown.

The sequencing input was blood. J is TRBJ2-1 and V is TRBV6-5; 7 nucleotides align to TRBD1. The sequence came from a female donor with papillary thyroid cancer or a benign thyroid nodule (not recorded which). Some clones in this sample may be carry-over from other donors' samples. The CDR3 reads CASSPITSTGVNEQFF. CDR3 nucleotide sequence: TGTGCCAGCAGCCCCATTACGTCCACAGGGGTCAATGAGCAGTTCTTC.